This section outlines one T cell receptor (beta chain) sequence together with its context. Its antigen is unidentified. The data derive from a study of long-term antiretroviral therapy in people with HIV. The authors ran the immunoSEQ assay, v3.0, at survey level. The protocol was immunoSEQ multiplex PCR, while the TCRdb copy is restricted to in-frame clones and leaves out a portion. The data hold tens of thousands of clones, with 70% to 90% observed a single time. Study outcomes and limitations: Across all time points, the repertoire was dominated by clones that expanded before ART. Repertoires with HIV possessed tighter CDR3 length spans than those of controls. Blood dates from the mid-2000s to the late 2010s, possibly under older ART regimens.

J gave up 1 base and V 5 bases, and 12 bases lay outside the gene matches. Germline assignment: CDR1 SEHNR and CDR2 FQNEAQ (reference sequence). This CDR3 is built from 17 residues. V gene TRBV7-9 combines with J gene TRBJ2-3; 7 bases line up with TRBD2. This clonotype was sampled from a woman under 30 with HIV. The sequences come from unsorted PBMCs, collected just before starting antiretroviral therapy. CDR3 DNA: TGTGCCAGCAGCCCGACGACAGCGGGAATTGGCACAGATACGCAGTATTTT. Translation: CASSPTTAGIGTDTQYF.